The 24 T cell receptor beta chains given below trace back to one sample, sequenced in a study of T cells expressing NK-cell markers (dated by TCRdb to the early 2020s). Library generation was performed with 5' RACE. Sequencer: Illumina HiSeq 2000. One entry per CDR3 protein sequence results from the TCRdb reprocessing of the reads, with DNA left out. The sample has 350,000 to 400,000 distinct CDR3 sequences on record. The ten largest clonotypes hold approximately 12% of the sample. The specimen sequenced was blood T cells: a sorted CD56 or NKG2C T cell subset, CD4+ or CD8+ T cells, or bulk PBMC T cells (not recorded which). These receptor sequences come from a woman aged 45-65 years in good health. Donor details come from another sample of the same person, matched by shared clones.

The V call is TRBV27, the J call TRBJ1-3; TCRdb calls TRBD1, which cannot be checked without DNA. The germline gives CDR1 MNHEY, CDR2 SMNVEV (reference sequence). This CDR3 has 12 amino acids. The CDR3 here is CASSPEPPGIYF.

The chain links TRBV12-3 or TRBV12-4 to TRBJ1-5; TCRdb gives TRBD1 as the D gene, but with no DNA this cannot be confirmed. This CDR3 comprises 14 residues. The CDR3 is CATCEDLGNQPQHF.

V usage is TRBV2 and J usage is TRBJ2-1; TCRdb gives TRBD2 as the D gene, but with no DNA this cannot be confirmed. Germline assignment: CDR1 SNHLY and CDR2 FYNNEI. The CDR3 covers 13 residues. The CDR3 sequence is CASSRVLPGEQFF.

The chain has TRBV4-1 and TRBJ1-5. The CDR3 is 15 amino acids. Germline-derived CDR1 and CDR2 are MGHRA and YSYEKL. The CDR3 protein is CASSPAEYSNQPQHF.

The chain recombines TRBV4-1 with TRBJ2-1; the TCRdb D gene call, TRBD2, has no DNA to confirm it. The CDR3 sequence is 16 residues long. CDR1 and CDR2 (germline): MGHRA, YSYEKL. CDR3 loop: CASSQGRGRARNEQFF.

The chain uses TRBV4-2 and TRBJ1-3; TCRdb proposes TRBD1, but this gene call is untestable without DNA. CDR1 is LGHNA and CDR2 is YNFKEQ in the germline V gene. This CDR3 has 16 amino acids. The CDR3 protein is CASSQDQGRGGNTIYF.

The genes are TRBV29-1 and TRBJ2-4. Germline loops: CDR1 SQVTM, CDR2 ANQGSEA. The length of the CDR3 is 15 residues. CDR3 region: CSVEESFGAKNIQYF.

This rearrangement joins TRBV3-1 to TRBJ2-1; the TCRdb call, TRBD2, lacks DNA for checking. CDR3 size: 15 residues. The V gene's germline CDR1 is LGHDT and CDR2 YNNKEL (reference sequence). This chain's CDR3 is CASKESGGRANEQFF.

The V call is TRBV6-4, the J call TRBJ2-1. Germline CDR1 reads MRHNA; CDR2 reads SNTAGT. The CDR3 covers 16 residues. CDR3 residues: CASSDSFRHLHNEQFF.

V is TRBV24-1 and J is TRBJ2-5; there is no DNA to check the TCRdb D call of TRBD1. The CDR3 is 16 residues long. Germline assignment: CDR1 KGHDR and CDR2 SFDVKD. CDR3 sequence: CATSDLRDRGVETQYF.

This chain joins TRBV7-2 and TRBJ2-5; the TCRdb D gene call, TRBD1, has no DNA to confirm it. There are 15 residues in the CDR3. Germline lookup yields CDR1 SGHTA and CDR2 FQGNSA. CDR3 region: CASSSTRTGWETQYF. The entire variable domain, with the rest obtained from reference TRBV7-2 and TRBJ2-5, is as follows: GAGVSQSPSNKVTEKGKDVELRCDPISGHTALYWYRQSLGQGLEFLIYFQGNSAPDKSGLPSDRFSAERTGGSVSTLTIQRTQQEDSAVYLCASSSTRTGWETQYFGPGTRLLVL.

The chain joins TRBV20-1 to TRBJ2-1. CDR1 DFQATT and CDR2 SNEGSKA come from the germline V gene (reference sequence). The CDR3 consists of 14 residues. The CDR3 protein is CSARVGTFSGEQFF.

V is TRBV28 and J is TRBJ1-1; no DNA is available, so the TRBD1 call from TCRdb remains unchecked. This CDR3 has 16 residues. The V gene's germline CDR1 is MDHEN and CDR2 SYDVKM. The chain's CDR3 is CASKHGRGNIWTEAFF.

The chain couples TRBV3-1 to TRBJ2-7. The CDR3 has 12 residues. Germline CDR1 and CDR2: LGHDT and YNNKEL (reference sequence). The CDR3 sequence: CASSQWSQEQYF.

The chain joins TRBV29-1 to TRBJ2-3; no DNA is available, so the TRBD2 call from TCRdb remains unchecked. The CDR3 is made up of 13 amino acids. Germline V gene lookup returns CDR1 SQVTM and CDR2 ANQGSEA. CDR3 residues: CRVSGRTGDTQYF.

The CDR3 here is CASRGGTSLSQGDIQYF. The chain carries TRBV2 and TRBJ2-4; TCRdb returns TRBD2, unconfirmable since there is no DNA. The CDR3 covers 17 residues. Germline CDR1 reads SNHLY; CDR2 reads FYNNEI. The full variable domain, rest sourced from reference TRBV2 and TRBJ2-4, is EPEVTQTPSHQVTQMGQEVILRCVPISNHLYFYWYRQILGQKVEFLVSFYNNEISEKSEIFDDQFSVERPDGSNFTLKIRSTKLEDSAMYFCASRGGTSLSQGDIQYFGAGTRLSVL.

The chain uses TRBV3-1 and TRBJ2-1. The CDR3 length is 13 residues. The germline V gene encodes CDR1 LGHDT and CDR2 YNNKEL (reference sequence). This CDR3 reads CASSQVISTEQFF.

This chain joins TRBV10-3 and TRBJ2-1; the TRBD2 assignment by TCRdb is unverifiable without DNA. From germline, CDR1 is ENHRY and CDR2 SYGVKD. CDR3 length: 13 amino acids. CDR3 in amino acids: CAISTSLAGDLFF.

V is TRBV6-4 and J is TRBJ1-6; TCRdb names TRBD1, which stays unverified in the absence of DNA. The CDR3 spans 16 residues. Germline CDR1 reads MRHNA; CDR2 reads SNTAGT. Here the CDR3 reads CASSALPGQKNSPLHF.

V and J are TRBV5-1 and TRBJ2-1. CDR1 and CDR2 from the germline V gene are SGHRS and YFSETQ. The CDR3 extends over 12 amino acids. CDR3 amino acids: CASSLDRFGQFF.

This sequence joins TRBV4-2 and TRBJ2-1; the TCRdb D gene call, TRBD1, has no DNA to confirm it. The CDR3 covers 13 residues. In germline, CDR1 is LGHNA, CDR2 YNFKEQ. The CDR3 protein is CASSQARDRGQFF.

The CDR3 here is CSARDPPVAGELFF. The chain couples TRBV20-1 to TRBJ2-2. From germline, CDR1 is DFQATT and CDR2 SNEGSKA (reference sequence). The CDR3 covers 14 residues.

The chain joins TRBV12-5 to TRBJ2-7; as DNA is missing, the TRBD1 call by TCRdb cannot be tested. This CDR3 is built from 17 residues. The germline V gene encodes CDR1 LGHNT and CDR2 FRNRAP. The CDR3 loop is CASGLVLGGRASYEQYF.

This chain connects TRBV9 to TRBJ2-1; lacking DNA, the TRBD2 call made by TCRdb goes unchecked. Germline V gene lookup returns CDR1 SGDLS and CDR2 YYNGEE. The CDR3 covers 16 residues. The chain's CDR3 is CASSTKPAGGGNEQFF.